The table lists the clone carrying this TCR beta chain with many counts. No antigen is known for it. This sample stems from a study of CD8 T cells in ankylosing spondylitis. In TCRdb, the 5' RACE reads were re-called with MiXCR into one record per CDR3 protein. Here the sample spans roughly 490,000 distinct CDR3 sequences, 5.3% being singletons. The CDR3 has 13 amino acids. V lost 5 bases and J lost 6, with 11 bases in between. CDR1 and CDR2 from the germline V gene are SEHNR and FQNEAQ (reference sequence). Study results and limitations: Blood from ankylosing spondylitis patients appeared to carry a characteristic roughly 8-variant TCR beta motif. Reactive arthritis synovial fluid and blood were previously reported to contain some motif variants.

Source material: blood, either unsorted or a sorted T cell fraction (not recorded which). The chain combines TRBV7-9 with TRBJ2-1; a weak D match, TRBD1 (6 bases). The TCR comes from a male donor with ankylosing spondylitis. CDR3 bases: TGTGCCAGCAGCCCAACCAGGGGCAATGAGCAGTTCTTC. This encodes CASSPTRGNEQFF.